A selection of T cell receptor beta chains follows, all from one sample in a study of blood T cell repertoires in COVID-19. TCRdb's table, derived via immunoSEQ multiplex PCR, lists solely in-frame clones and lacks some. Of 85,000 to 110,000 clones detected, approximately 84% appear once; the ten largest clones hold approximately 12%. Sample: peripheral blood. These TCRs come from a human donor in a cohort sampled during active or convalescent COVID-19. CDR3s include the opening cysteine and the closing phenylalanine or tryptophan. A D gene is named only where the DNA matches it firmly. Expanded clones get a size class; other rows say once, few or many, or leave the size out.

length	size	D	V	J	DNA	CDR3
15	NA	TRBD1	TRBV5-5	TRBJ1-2	TGTGCCAGCAGCTTGGCGACAGGGGGATTCTATGGCTACACCTTC	CASSLATGGFYGYTF
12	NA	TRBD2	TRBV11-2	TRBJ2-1	TGTGCCAGCAGTACCAGCGGGGATGAGCAGTTCTTC	CASSTSGDEQFF
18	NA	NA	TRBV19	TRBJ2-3	TGTGCCAGTAGTATAGACCCACCACAGGTCCGAGGCACAGATACGCAGTATTTT	CASSIDPPQVRGTDTQYF
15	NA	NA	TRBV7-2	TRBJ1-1	TGTGCCAGCAGCTCCCGGACGGGGGAACACAATCAAGCTTTCTTT	CASSSRTGEHNQAFF
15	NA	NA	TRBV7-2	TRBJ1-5	TGTGCCAGCAGCTTAGTCGGCGGTAGCAATCAGCCCCAGCATTTT	CASSLVGGSNQPQHF
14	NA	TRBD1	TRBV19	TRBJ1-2	TGTGCCAGTAGTATAAAGGGGGCGGCAGAAGGCTACACCTTC	CASSIKGAAEGYTF
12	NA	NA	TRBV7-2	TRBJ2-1	TGTGCCAGCGGTATGGGGGCCGATGAGCAGTTCTTC	CASGMGADEQFF
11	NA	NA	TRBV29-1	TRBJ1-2	TGCAGCGTGTACGCAGGGGATGGCTACACCTTC	CSVYAGDGYTF
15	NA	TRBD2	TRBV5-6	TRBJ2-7	TGTGCCAGCAGCTTGGGGTTCGGGGGGTCCTACGAGCAGTACTTC	CASSLGFGGSYEQYF
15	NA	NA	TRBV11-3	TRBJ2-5	TGTGCCAGCAGCTTAGTAGGGGCAGCTCAAGAGACCCAGTACTTC	CASSLVGAAQETQYF
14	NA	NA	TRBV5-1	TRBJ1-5	TGCGCCAGCAGCCGAGGGGGGGACGAACAGCCCCAGCATTTT	CASSRGGDEQPQHF
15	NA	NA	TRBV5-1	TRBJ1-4	TGCGCCAGCAGCGCGATATCAGGGTTAGATGAAAAACTGTTTTTT	CASSAISGLDEKLFF
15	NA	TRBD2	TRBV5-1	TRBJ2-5	TGCGCCAGCAGCCCCCGGCGGGGGGGCCTCGAGACCCAGTACTTC	CASSPRRGGLETQYF
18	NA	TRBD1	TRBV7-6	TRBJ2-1	TGTGCCAGCAGCCAGAAAAGACAGGGAAGGGCCTCCTACAATGAGCAGTTCTTC	CASSQKRQGRASYNEQFF
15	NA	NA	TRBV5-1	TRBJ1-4	TGCGCCAGCAGCTGGGAGGAAGCAACTAATGAAAAACTGTTTTTT	CASSWEEATNEKLFF
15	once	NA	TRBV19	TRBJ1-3	TGTGCCAGTCGGGTCGGGAGCTTCTCTGGAAACACCATATATTTT	CASRVGSFSGNTIYF
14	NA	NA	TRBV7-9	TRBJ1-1	TGTGCCAGCAGCTTAGTATTGGCAGGTACTCAAGCTTTCTTT	CASSLVLAGTQAFF
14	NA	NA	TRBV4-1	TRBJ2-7	TGCGCCAGCAGCCCAGAGCGGTCAGCATACGAGCAGTACTTC	CASSPERSAYEQYF
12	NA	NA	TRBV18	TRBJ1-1	TGTGCCAGCTCACGAGGCCAGACTGAAGCTTTCTTT	CASSRGQTEAFF
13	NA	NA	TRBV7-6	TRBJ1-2	TGTGCCAGCAGCTTAGCGCAGGACTATGGCTACACCTTC	CASSLAQDYGYTF
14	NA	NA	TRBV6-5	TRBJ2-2	TGTGCCAGCAGGACGGACACGGCCACCGGGGAGCTGTTTTTT	CASRTDTATGELFF
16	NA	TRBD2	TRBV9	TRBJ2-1	TGTGCCAGCAGCACCCGGACTAGCGGGGCCTACAATGAGCAGTTCTTC	CASSTRTSGAYNEQFF
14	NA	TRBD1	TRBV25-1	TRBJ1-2	TGTGCCAGCAGTGAACCCGGACAGGGGCGAGGCTACACCTTC	CASSEPGQGRGYTF
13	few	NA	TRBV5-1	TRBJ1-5	TGCGCCAGCAGCCCCCGGGGGAATCAGCCCCAGCATTTT	CASSPRGNQPQHF
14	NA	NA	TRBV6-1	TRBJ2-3	TGTGCCAGCAGTTATGGAGCTAACACAGATACGCAGTATTTT	CASSYGANTDTQYF
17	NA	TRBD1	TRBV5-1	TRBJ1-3	TGCGCCAGCAGCCCTTCCGGGACAGGGAGGAGTGGAAACACCATATATTTT	CASSPSGTGRSGNTIYF
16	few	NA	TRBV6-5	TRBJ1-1	TGTGCCAGCAGTTACCGACCGGGACACAAGAACACTGAAGCTTTCTTT	CASSYRPGHKNTEAFF
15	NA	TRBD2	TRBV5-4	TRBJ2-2	TGTGCCAGCAGAACGGGACTAGCGGCTGGGGGGGAGCTGTTTTTT	CASRTGLAAGGELFF